The present TCR beta chain was sequenced within a study of cytomegalovirus exposure and HLA in healthy donors. Details on this clone: Its antigen remains unidentified.

The method was immunoSEQ multiplex PCR; TCRdb's version includes in-frame clones alone and lacks a portion of them. The sample holds tens of thousands of clones; around nine tenths are singletons and the top ten take 0.9% to 1.4%. Germline lookup yields CDR1 SGHRS and CDR2 YFSETQ. CDR3 length: 18 amino acids. The V segment lost 3 bases and the J segment 4 bases; nucleotides outside the gene matches: 14. Study outcomes and limitations: For most TCR sequences rarity was the rule, although some public TCRs occurred in many donors.

The TCR sequence derives from a young man in good health and CMV-seronegative. Sequencing was done on a sample of PBMCs. The chain links TRBV5-1 to TRBJ2-5, with 11 bases aligning to TRBD2. CDR3 residues: CASSSGSALAGAGETQYF. The CDR3 nucleotides read TGCGCCAGCAGCTCGGGCTCTGCACTAGCGGGAGCGGGAGAGACCCAGTACTTC.